This T cell receptor (beta chain) was sequenced in a study of response to subunit inactivated influenza vaccine. One entry per CDR3 protein results from TCRdb running MiXCR on the RT-PCR reads. Here the sample spans a few hundred thousand distinct CDR3 sequences, about 12% being singletons. V was cut by 0 bases and J by 7 bases, with 12 bases left in between. This CDR3 contains 15 residues. CDR1 is LGHNA, CDR2 YSLEER, per germline. Sequenced here: non-naive T cells sorted from PBMCs, sampled 14 to 15 days before vaccination. The chain uses TRBV4-3 and TRBJ2-2; D is unresolved. The clonotype comes from a man between 45 and 60 years old who received an inactivated influenza vaccine. Here the CDR3 DNA reads TGCGCCAGCAGCCAAGAGTCGCAAGTAATCGGGGAGCTGTTTTTT. This gives the protein CASSQESQVIGELFF.